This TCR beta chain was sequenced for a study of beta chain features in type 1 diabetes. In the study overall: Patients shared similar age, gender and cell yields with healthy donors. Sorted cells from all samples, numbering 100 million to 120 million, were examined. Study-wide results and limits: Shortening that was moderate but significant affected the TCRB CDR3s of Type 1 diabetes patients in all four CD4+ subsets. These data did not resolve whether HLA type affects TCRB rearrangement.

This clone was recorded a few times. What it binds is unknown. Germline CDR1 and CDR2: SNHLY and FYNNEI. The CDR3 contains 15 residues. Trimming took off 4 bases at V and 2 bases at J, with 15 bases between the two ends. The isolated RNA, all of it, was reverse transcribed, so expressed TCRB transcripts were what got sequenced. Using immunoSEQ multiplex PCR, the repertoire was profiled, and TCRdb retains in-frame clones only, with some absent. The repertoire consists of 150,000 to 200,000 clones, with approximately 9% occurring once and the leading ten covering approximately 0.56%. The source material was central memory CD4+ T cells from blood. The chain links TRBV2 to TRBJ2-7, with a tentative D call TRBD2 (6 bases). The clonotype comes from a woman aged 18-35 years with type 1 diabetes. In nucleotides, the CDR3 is TGTGCCAGCAGTGCCCTGACTAGTCTGCCCTACGAGCAGTACTTC. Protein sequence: CASSALTSLPYEQYF.